Presented here are 14 T cell receptor beta chains from one specimen sequenced in a study of blood T cell repertoires in COVID-19. The repertoire was sequenced with immunoSEQ multiplex PCR; TCRdb's copy has only in-frame clones and lacks some. Here the sample spans about 80,000 clones, around 81% being singletons. The specimen sequenced was peripheral blood. These TCRs come from a human donor in a cohort sampled during active COVID-19.

This clone was counted a few times. The chain recombines TRBV25-1 with TRBJ1-1; D is unclear. V was pared by 4 bases and J by 1 base, with 10 bases between. CDR1 and CDR2 from the germline V gene are MGHDK and SYGVNS. There are 14 residues in the CDR3. The CDR3 is CASSGRKRNTEAFF. The CDR3 coding sequence is TGTGCCAGCAGTGGAAGGAAGCGGAACACTGAAGCTTTCTTT.

The chain couples TRBV30 to TRBJ1-6; D remains ambiguous. This CDR3 comprises 15 residues. The germline CDR1 and CDR2 sequences are GTSNPN and SVGIG (reference sequence). V was clipped by 4 bases and J by 7 bases, with 17 bases between them. CDR3 sequence reads: CAWKQEAVLNSPLHF. CDR3 sequence (DNA): TGTGCCTGGAAACAAGAGGCAGTTCTAAATTCACCCCTCCACTTT.

This chain uses TRBV18 with TRBJ2-4; 7 nucleotides align to TRBD2. The CDR3 has 13 residues. The V gene end was trimmed by 1 base and the J gene end by 8 bases; junction bases not matched to a gene: 2. Germline V gene sequence: CDR1 KGHSH, CDR2 LQKENI. DNA of the CDR3: TGTGCCAGCTCACCACGGGAGGGACACATTCAGTACTTC. Its protein is CASSPREGHIQYF.

The V call is TRBV6-5, the J call TRBJ2-1; TRBD2 matches 13 bases. This CDR3 spans 15 amino acids. V lost 5 bases, J lost 14 bases, and 12 bases stayed unmatched. CDR1 and CDR2 from the germline V gene are MNHEY and SVGAGI. This chain's CDR3 is CASSTTSGGIQAKFF. CDR3 DNA: TGTGCCAGCAGTACGACTAGCGGGGGGATCCAGGCAAAGTTCTTC.

The J gene is TRBJ2-6, the V gene TRBV28; 8 bases match TRBD1. Looked up from germline, CDR1 is MDHEN and CDR2 is SYDVKM. The CDR3 is 18 residues long. Losses at the gene ends were 3 bases for V and 0 bases for J; bases not matched to a gene: 7. CDR3 sequence: CASSLQGAFSSGANVLTF. The DNA of the CDR3 is TGTGCCAGCAGTTTGCAGGGGGCTTTTAGCTCTGGGGCCAACGTCCTGACTTTC.

The rearrangement links TRBV29-1 to TRBJ2-3; 7 bases align to TRBD1. The V gene end was trimmed by 4 bases and the J gene end by 0 bases; junction bases not matched to a gene: 7. Germline CDR1 SQVTM, CDR2 ANQGSEA. The CDR3 runs 15 residues. CDR3 region: CSVATRDSSTDTQYF. CDR3 DNA: TGCAGCGTTGCTACCCGGGACAGTAGCACAGATACGCAGTATTTT.

The chain employs TRBV11-2 and TRBJ1-2; the D is unclear. This CDR3 has 16 residues. V dropped 0 bases and J dropped 0 bases, with 11 bases sitting between them. Germline V CDR1 and CDR2: SGHAT, FQNNGV. CDR3 sequence reads: CASSLDQWETNYGYTF. CDR3 sequence (DNA): TGTGCCAGCAGCTTAGATCAGTGGGAGACTAACTATGGCTACACCTTC.

This rearrangement joins TRBV5-8 to TRBJ1-2; TRBD1 is a possible D gene (5 bases). V was clipped by 0 bases and J by 4 bases, with 13 bases between them. The germline gives CDR1 SGHTS, CDR2 YDEGEE. CDR3 length: 15 amino acids. Here the CDR3 DNA reads TGTGCCAGCAGCTTGGTGATAGGTCAGGGCTATGGCTACACCTTC. Amino acid sequence: CASSLVIGQGYGYTF.

The V and J genes are TRBV27 and TRBJ2-1; D call uncertain. CDR3 length: 16 amino acids. Germline CDR1 reads MNHEY; CDR2 reads SMNVEV (reference sequence). Trimming removed 1 base from V and 0 bases from J, with 10 bases in between. This chain's CDR3 is CASSLFPISSYNEQFF. CDR3 bases: TGTGCCAGCAGTTTATTTCCTATAAGCTCCTACAATGAGCAGTTCTTC.

The rearrangement joins TRBV25-1 to TRBJ2-7, with D possibly matching TRBD1 (5 bases). Germline V gene lookup returns CDR1 MGHDK and CDR2 SYGVNS. The germline V and J ends were trimmed by 6 bases and 3 bases, with 9 bases remaining between them. The CDR3 extends over 12 amino acids. The CDR3 region is CASRDTYYEQYF. The CDR3 bases are TGTGCCAGCAGGGACACCTACTACGAGCAGTACTTC.

The chain employs TRBV6-1 and TRBJ2-7; 7 bases line up with TRBD2. The CDR3 is made up of 16 amino acids. Looked up from germline, CDR1 is MNHNS and CDR2 is SASEGT. Germline trimming cut 2 bases from V and 5 bases from J; bases unmatched to any gene: 12. Written as DNA, the CDR3 is TGTGCCAGCAGTGAAACACTCTCAAGTGCGGGAGACGAGCAGTACTTC. Its translation is CASSETLSSAGDEQYF.

The chain is built from TRBV6-1 and TRBJ2-7; 9 nucleotides align to TRBD1. Germline values: CDR1 MNHNS, CDR2 SASEGT. The CDR3 extends over 15 amino acids. The J segment lost 3 bases and the V segment lost 2 bases, leaving 5 bases of the junction unmatched. CDR3 sequence reads: CASSESQGAFYEQYF. The CDR3 region has the DNA TGTGCCAGCAGTGAATCACAGGGGGCCTTCTACGAGCAGTACTTC.

The V call is TRBV27, the J call TRBJ1-2, with 7 positions matching TRBD1. The CDR3 runs to 13 residues. V trimming: 4 bases; J trimming: 3 bases; junction bases outside the gene matches: 2. Germline CDR1 MNHEY, CDR2 SMNVEV (reference sequence). CDR3 coding DNA: TGTGCCAGCAGTTGGGACAGAGACTATGGCTACACCTTC. Protein sequence: CASSWDRDYGYTF.

The chain has TRBV3-1 (or the pseudogene TRBV3-2) and TRBJ1-3, with a possible D match to TRBD1 (5 bases). The germline V and J ends were trimmed by 8 bases and 2 bases, with 7 bases remaining between them. This CDR3 spans 12 amino acids. Germline V lookup: CDR1 LGHDT, CDR2 YNNKEL (reference sequence). Here the CDR3 DNA reads TGTGCCAGCGAAGGGGCTGGAAACACCATATATTTT. It translates to CASEGAGNTIYF.